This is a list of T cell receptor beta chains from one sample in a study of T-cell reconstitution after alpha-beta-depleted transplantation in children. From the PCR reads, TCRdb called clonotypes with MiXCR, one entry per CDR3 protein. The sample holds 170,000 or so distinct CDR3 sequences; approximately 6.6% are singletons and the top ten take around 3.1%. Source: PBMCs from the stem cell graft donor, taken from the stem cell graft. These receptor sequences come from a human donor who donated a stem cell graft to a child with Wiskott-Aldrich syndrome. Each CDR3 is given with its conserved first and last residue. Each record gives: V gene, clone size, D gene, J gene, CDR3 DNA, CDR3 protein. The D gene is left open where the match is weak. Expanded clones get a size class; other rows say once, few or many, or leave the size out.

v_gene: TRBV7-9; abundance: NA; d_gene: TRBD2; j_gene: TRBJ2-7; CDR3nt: TGTGCCAGCAGCCCCGGGACTAGCGGGAGTTTGAACGATCAGTACTTC; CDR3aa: CASSPGTSGSLNDQYF
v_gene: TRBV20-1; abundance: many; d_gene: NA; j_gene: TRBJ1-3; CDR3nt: TGCAGTGCTAGGGGCTACGGAAACACCATATATTTT; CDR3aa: CSARGYGNTIYF
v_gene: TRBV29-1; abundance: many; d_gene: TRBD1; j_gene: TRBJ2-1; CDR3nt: TGCAGCTCCCAAGGGACAGGGGGAGCCTACAATGAGCAGTTCTTC; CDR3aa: CSSQGTGGAYNEQFF
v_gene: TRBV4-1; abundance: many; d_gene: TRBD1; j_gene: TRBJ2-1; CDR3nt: TGCGCCAGCAGCCAAGGAGGGGGCGATGAGCAGTTCTTC; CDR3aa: CASSQGGGDEQFF
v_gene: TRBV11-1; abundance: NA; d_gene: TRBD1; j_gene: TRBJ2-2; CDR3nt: TGTGCCAGCAAAGTGGACAGGACGAACACCGGGGAGCTGTTTTTT; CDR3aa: CASKVDRTNTGELFF
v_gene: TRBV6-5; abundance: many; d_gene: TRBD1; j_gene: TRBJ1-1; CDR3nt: TGTGCCAGCAGGGGACAGGGGTTTCCTGAAGCTTTCTTT; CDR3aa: CASRGQGFPEAFF
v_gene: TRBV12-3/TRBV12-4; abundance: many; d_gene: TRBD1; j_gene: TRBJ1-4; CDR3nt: TGTGCCAGCAGTCTAGGACAGGGCCAAAATGAAAAACTGTTTTTT; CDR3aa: CASSLGQGQNEKLFF
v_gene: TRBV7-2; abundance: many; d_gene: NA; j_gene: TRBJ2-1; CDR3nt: TGTGCCAGCAGCCTGGGGAGCGATGAGCAGTTCTTC; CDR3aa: CASSLGSDEQFF
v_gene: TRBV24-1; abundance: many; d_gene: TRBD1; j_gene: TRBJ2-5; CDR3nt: TGTGCCACCAGTGATACGACAGGGTTGACCCAGTACTTC; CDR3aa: CATSDTTGLTQYF
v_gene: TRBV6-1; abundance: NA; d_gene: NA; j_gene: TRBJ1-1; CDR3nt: TGTGCCAGCACTGGGAACACTGAAGCTTTCTTT; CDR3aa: CASTGNTEAFF
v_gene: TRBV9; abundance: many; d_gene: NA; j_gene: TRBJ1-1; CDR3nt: TGTGCCAGCAGCGTAGGCAGGGGCGTTGCGGGTGCTTTCTTT; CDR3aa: CASSVGRGVAGAFF
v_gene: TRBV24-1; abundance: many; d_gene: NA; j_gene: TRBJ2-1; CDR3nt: TGTGCCACCAGTGAAGTACTAGCAGCCTCCTACAATGAGCAGTTCTTC; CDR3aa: CATSEVLAASYNEQFF
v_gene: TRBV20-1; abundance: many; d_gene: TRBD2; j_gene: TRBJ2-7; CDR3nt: TGCAGTGCTCAGACTAGCGCTGAGCAGTACTTC; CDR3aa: CSAQTSAEQYF
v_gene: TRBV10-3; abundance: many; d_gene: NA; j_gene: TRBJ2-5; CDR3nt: TGTGCCATCAGTGGCCGGGACCAAGAGACCCAGTACTTC; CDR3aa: CAISGRDQETQYF
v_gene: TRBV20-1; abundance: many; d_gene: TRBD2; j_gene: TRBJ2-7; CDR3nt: TGCAGTGCTAGCTATCTAGCGGGGGGAGGCGAGCAGTACTTC; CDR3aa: CSASYLAGGGEQYF
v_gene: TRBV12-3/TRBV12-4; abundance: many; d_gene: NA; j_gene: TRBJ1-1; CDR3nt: TGTGCCAGCAGTTTAGGTGGACACCTCACTGAAGCTTTCTTT; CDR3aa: CASSLGGHLTEAFF
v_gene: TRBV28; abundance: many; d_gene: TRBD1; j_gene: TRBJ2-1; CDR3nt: TGTGCCAGCCGTAGAGCTCCCGGGACAGGGGGCGATGAGCAGTTCTTC; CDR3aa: CASRRAPGTGGDEQFF
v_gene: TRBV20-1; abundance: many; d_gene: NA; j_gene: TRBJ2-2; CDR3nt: TGCAGTGCCCACCGAGATGCCGGGGAGCTGTTTTTT; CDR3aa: CSAHRDAGELFF
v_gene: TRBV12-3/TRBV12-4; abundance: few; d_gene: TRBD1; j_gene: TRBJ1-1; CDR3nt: TGTGCCAGCAGACGGACAGGGAGAAACACTGAAGCTTTCTTT; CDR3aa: CASRRTGRNTEAFF
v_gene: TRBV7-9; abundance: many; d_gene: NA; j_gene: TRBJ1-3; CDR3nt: TGTGCCAGCAGCTTAGGACAGGAGAGCTCTGGAAACACCATATATTTT; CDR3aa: CASSLGQESSGNTIYF
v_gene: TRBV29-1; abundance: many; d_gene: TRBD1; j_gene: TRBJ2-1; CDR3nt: TGCAGCGTTGATAAAGGGGGCGGCTACAATGAGCAGTTCTTC; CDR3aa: CSVDKGGGYNEQFF
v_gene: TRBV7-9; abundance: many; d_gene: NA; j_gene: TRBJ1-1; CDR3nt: TGTGCCAGCAGCATAAACAGCCCTGAAGCTTTCTTT; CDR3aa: CASSINSPEAFF
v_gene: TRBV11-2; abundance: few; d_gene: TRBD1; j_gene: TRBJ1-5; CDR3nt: TGTGCCAGCAGCTTATTCTCCCCCAGGGGGGTTAGCAATCAGCCCCAGCATTTT; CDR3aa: CASSLFSPRGVSNQPQHF
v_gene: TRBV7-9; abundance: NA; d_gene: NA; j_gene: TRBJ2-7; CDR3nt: TGTGCCAGCAGCTTAGGCGGGCCCACCTCCTACGAGCAGTACTTC; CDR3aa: CASSLGGPTSYEQYF
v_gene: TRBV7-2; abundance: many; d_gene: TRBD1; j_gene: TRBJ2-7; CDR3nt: TGTGCCAGCAGCTTAAGTGGACAGGCCTACGAGCAGTACTTC; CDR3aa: CASSLSGQAYEQYF
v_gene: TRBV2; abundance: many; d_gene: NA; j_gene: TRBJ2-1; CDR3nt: TGTGCCAGCAGTAGAGATGAGCAGTTCTTC; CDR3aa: CASSRDEQFF
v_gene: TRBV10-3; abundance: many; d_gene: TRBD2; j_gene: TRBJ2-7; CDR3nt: TGTGCCATCAGTGATTGGGTAGCGGGAGAGAACGAGCAGTACTTC; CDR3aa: CAISDWVAGENEQYF
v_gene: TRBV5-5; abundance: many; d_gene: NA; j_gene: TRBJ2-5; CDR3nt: TGTGCCAGCAGCTTGATCGGTCAGCCACCAGAGACCCAGTACTTC; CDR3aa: CASSLIGQPPETQYF
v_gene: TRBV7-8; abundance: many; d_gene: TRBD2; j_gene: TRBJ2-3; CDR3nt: TGTGCCAGCAGTTCTAGCGGGGTGTCAGTTGATACGCAGTATTTT; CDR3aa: CASSSSGVSVDTQYF
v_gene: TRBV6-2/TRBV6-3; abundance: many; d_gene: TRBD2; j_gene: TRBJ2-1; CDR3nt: TGTGCCAGCAGTTACTCGACCACTCTACTAGCGGGATCCTACAATGAGCAGTTCTTC; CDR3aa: CASSYSTTLLAGSYNEQFF
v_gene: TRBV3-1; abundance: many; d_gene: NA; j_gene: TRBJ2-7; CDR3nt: TGTGCCAGCAGCCCTCTGACTACCTCCTACGAGCAGTACTTC; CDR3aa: CASSPLTTSYEQYF
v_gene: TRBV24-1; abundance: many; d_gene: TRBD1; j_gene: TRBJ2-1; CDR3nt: TGTGCCACCAGTGATCAAGGACAGGGGACCTACAATGAGCAGTTCTTC; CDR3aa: CATSDQGQGTYNEQFF
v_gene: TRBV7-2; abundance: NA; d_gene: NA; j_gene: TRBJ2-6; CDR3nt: TGTGCCAGCAGCTTGGGGGGTGGGGCCAACGTCCTGACTTTC; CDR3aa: CASSLGGGANVLTF
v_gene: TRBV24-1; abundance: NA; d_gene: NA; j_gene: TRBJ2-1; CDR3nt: TGTGCCACCAGTGATACCCCGGGGGTCTACAATGAGCAGTTCTTC; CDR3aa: CATSDTPGVYNEQFF
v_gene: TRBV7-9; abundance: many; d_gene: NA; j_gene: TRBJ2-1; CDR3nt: TGTGCCAGCAGCTTATCGGTAGGGAACGATGAGCAGTTCTTC; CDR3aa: CASSLSVGNDEQFF
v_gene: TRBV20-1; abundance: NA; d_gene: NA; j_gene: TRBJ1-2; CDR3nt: TGCAGTGCTAGTTCCCGGACAGACTATAACTATGGCTACACCTTC; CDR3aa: CSASSRTDYNYGYTF
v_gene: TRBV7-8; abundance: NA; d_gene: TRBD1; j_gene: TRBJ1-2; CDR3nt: TGTGCCAGCAGCTCCGTCCTTACCGGGACAGGGGTCGAAGCTAACTATGGCTACACCTTC; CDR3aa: CASSSVLTGTGVEANYGYTF